This T cell receptor beta chain originates from a study of T cell responses to AZD1222 COVID-19 vaccine (dated by TCRdb to the early 2020s). General notes on the study: A total of 233 trial participants underwent TCR sequencing, of whom some 210 received two doses of AZD1222 and about 26 received two doses of the MenACWY control vaccine. Trial participants were enrolled into age subgroups of 18-55, 56-69 and 70-plus years, which contained 148, 28 and 57 TCR-sequenced participants, respectively.

The CDR3 regions of human TCRbeta chains were subjected to immunosequencing. Turning to the authors' computational methods: TCRs in the repertoires were compared against a reference library of SARS-CoV-2-specific TCRs that had been generated with the MIRA antigen-specificity platform. Breadth meant the fraction of unique TCRs that were SARS-CoV-2-associated, whereas depth meant the fraction of total T cells that were SARS-CoV-2-associated. Using the MIRA data, each spike-specific TCR was assigned both to the spike region to which the TCR was reactive and to a CD4 or CD8 class. Log10-transformed breadth and depth values were compared by one-way ANOVA with Sidak's multiple comparisons tests. Sourced from immuneACCESS, this table was stored by TCRdb with only in-frame sequences that have V and J called. A share of the clones is absent; for the studies checked, an unresolved V gene accounts for under half, and the remainder has no known explanation. Clonal size and the V and J genes are those of that table, whereas D and trimming came from the DNA. The sample table shows around 99,000 clones, and around 87% are seen once. The ten largest make up around 4.4% of the sample.

What the study reported, not specific to this receptor: Conclusions about previously exposed vaccinees are limited because only a handful of AZD1222 recipients were SARS-CoV-2 seropositive at baseline. Because no samples from the day 14 peak response were available, repertoires could be characterized only after the peak T cell response. After two AZD1222 doses, both the breadth and the depth of spike-specific TCRs were significantly higher than at day 0 and than in MenACWY recipients. In the small 56-69-year group, the increase in depth fell short of significance, most likely because of low power. Most participants were white British and females outnumbered males, and the authors suggested that clonal diversity may have been underestimated. CD4 TCRs associated with the vaccine covered the entire spike protein, and the dominant responses were in regions 160-218 and 743-854. Reportedly, almost half of the unique spike-specific TCRs recognized epitopes lying outside the regions that are mutated in the B.1.351 and B.1.1.7 variants.

For this clone: Its antigen specificity is not known. No much larger clone exists at a distance of one base, and base qualities are not known.

In light of the paper, this sample's time point label describes: about 28 days (+/-7) after the second vaccine dose. AZD1222 recipients whose second dose came at about 4 weeks and those whose second dose came at about 12 weeks were combined into one group, since spike-specific TCR depth and breadth did not differ between the two schedules. Vaccinee samples came from UK trials COV001 and COV002, including a single-blind randomized controlled phase 2/3 trial of AZD1222 (ChAdOx1 nCoV-19) in healthy adults. Trial participant PBMC samples were collected at day 0 and day 28 after the second dose for TCRbeta chain sequencing. Sequenced material: peripheral blood, taken 28 days after the second AZD1222 dose. The source of this sequence is an adult who received the AZD1222 COVID-19 vaccine.

The DNA sequence is TGTGCCAGCAGTTACAGGTGGGGTCAGGCGAACACTGAAGCTTTCTTT. Protein translation: CASSYRWGQANTEAFF. The rearrangement combines TRBV6-2 or TRBV6-3 with TRBJ1-1, with an unclear D gene assignment. The CDR3 sequence holds 16 residues, the cysteine and phenylalanine included. The kept DNA is CDR3 alone, 48 bases in frame from the first base. CDR1 MNHEY and CDR2 SVGEGT were looked up in the germline V gene. Deletion took 2 bases off V and 1 base off J, with a span of 14 bases between the germline ends.